Below, one T cell receptor (beta chain) is given with its context. No antigen is known for it. No base qualities exist here, and no much larger clone lies one base off it. This sample is drawn from a study of cytomegalovirus exposure and HLA in healthy donors (dated by TCRdb to 2015 to 2018). About the investigation overall: An earlier analysis of 587 of the donors reported 276 Gb of sequence data and some 110 million unique TCR beta sequences obtained from around 170 million T cells. On average, approximately 250,000 unique TCR beta nucleotide sequences were sequenced per donor among more than 350 genotyped donors of the cohort, with around 19% of those sequences being non-productive. Using immunosequencing, the study profiled T cell repertoires from fewer than 850 subjects and related those repertoires to cytomegalovirus serostatus. Along with the approximately 600-subject first cohort, a separate validation cohort of over 90 different subjects was used. About 330 gigabases of sequencing data and 70 million to 100 million unique TCR sequences made up an early release that covered 500 to 650 HLA-typed donors. Four or five DR-DQ haplotypes were treated as single units for association and clustering because of strong linkage in the cohort. To predict cytomegalovirus infection status, the study brought together high-throughput TCR immunosequencing, statistical association of individual TCRs with disease status, and machine learning. Donor age, sex, ethnicity and CMV serostatus were collected together with the repertoire data. In an earlier analysis of a few hundred of the donors, high-throughput TCR beta sequencing was used to judge whether each TCR beta V gene segment behaved as functional or pseudogenic. A later genetic analysis took genome-wide SNP genotypes for about 55% of the roughly 670 donors and used that subset as a discovery cohort. In the later analysis, no new phenotypic data were used to find candidate immune exposures; instead, reliance was placed on TCR beta sequences and their occurrence across donors. All discovery cohort repertoires had been generated using a single sequencing platform. To study patterns of TCR occurrence, a later analysis re-analyzed previously published TCR beta repertoires from just over 650 donors and added high-resolution HLA genotyping. Typing coverage differed by locus: A, B, C, DRB1 and DQB1 were typed in about 620-630 donors, DQA1 in 522, DPA1 in nearly 610, and DPB1 in 472. The study was designed to test whether signatures of past pathogen exposure could be identified by cataloging public T cell receptors. Class I and class II HLA loci were covered by the typing at four-digit resolution. Among the approximately 400 genotyped donors, around 81% belonged to the genetic ancestry cluster associated with self-reported Caucasian donors. On the study overall, not on this receptor specifically: The cohort was sequenced for TCR beta chains only, and without alpha or paired-chain data the features that could be detected were limited. According to the authors, the approach could potentially be generalized to other disease states and immunological phenotypes. In a later genetic analysis, a missense DCLRE1C variant was associated with V-gene and J-gene trimming of TCR beta chains, and the association was replicated in an independent cohort. Compared with equally common non-associated chains, HLA-associated TCR beta chains in a later analysis were more clonally expanded and had lower generation probabilities. The study gave a list of 150 to 200 TCR beta chains associated with cytomegalovirus. A later analysis found that most CMV-associated TCR beta chains appeared HLA-restricted, with HLA associations seemingly driven largely by CMV exposure. A further reported finding was that TCR beta sequences accurately predicted the HLA-A and HLA-B alleles for most subjects in the first cohort. CMV serostatus was the only immune exposure information available for the cohort. In a later analysis, around 15,000 TCR beta sequences were associated with specific HLA alleles at a false discovery rate of 0.05. A later genetic analysis reported fewer N-insertions in productive TCRs among donors in an Asian-associated ancestry cluster than the roughly 700-donor mean. While some public TCRs were present in many individuals, most TCR sequences turned up only very rarely across donors. In an earlier analysis of more than 450 of the donors, most TCR beta V segments were observed in productive rearrangements about 90% or about 30% of the time, broadly matching IMGT annotations. Because some donors lacked HLA typing at each locus, the association tests relied only on the typed subset. A later analysis found that TCR association rates varied across HLA loci, with DRB1 alleles showing the most associated TCRs and HLA-C alleles the fewest. In vitro tests confirmed that three of the cytomegalovirus-associated TCR beta chains recognize cytomegalovirus antigens. The presence/absence analyses assumed that sequencing depth was roughly uniform across donors, and that assumption may not be true. Because counts were too low, 15 to 20 rarely observed V segments, including chromosome 9 orphons, were excluded from the earlier analysis of under 650 of the donors. When HLA alleles, especially DR and DQ, strongly co-occurred, TCR associations were difficult to assign to individual alleles. Several of the top co-occurrence clusters appeared to be linked to parvovirus B19, influenza, CMV and Epstein-Barr virus, according to a later analysis. Cytomegalovirus status was reported to be diagnosed by the classifier with high specificity and sensitivity in both the original and validation cohorts. The 87-base-pair reads could not distinguish some IMGT-functional V segments, including TRBV6-2 and TRBV6-3, so those segments were excluded. A cluster of highly shared sequence variants was judged likely to be a technical artifact of the sequencing pipeline. Linkage disequilibrium might explain the correlated functional status among segregating V segments, but an unknown experimental factor could not be ruled out.

The library was obtained by the immunoSEQ multiplex PCR assay. A mixture of 60 forward primers for TCR Vbeta segments and 13 reverse primers for TCR Jbeta segments was used in the multiplex PCR. Amplification of the CDR3 region of rearranged TCR beta genes was performed with a multiplex PCR assay on genomic DNA. The amplified TCR beta libraries were sequenced on the Illumina HiSeq System as 87-base-pair reads. As for the authors' bioinformatics: A later analysis tallied 75 million to 95 million unique TCR beta chains across the 666 repertoires, and roughly 11 million of those chains were shared by two or more donors. Raw reads were error-corrected and collapsed into unique sequences by a nearest-neighbor algorithm in which closely related sequences were merged to remove PCR and sequencing errors. V, D and J gene segments were assigned by aligning CDR3 sequences to IMGT reference sequences. Each retained sequence needed at least a six-nucleotide match to both a V gene segment and a J gene segment. Rearrangements were called productive when the CDR3 lacked stop codons and stayed in frame with V and J; all others were non-productive. CDR3 was defined by IMGT convention, running from the second conserved V-encoded cysteine to the conserved J-encoded phenylalanine. Sequences without an unambiguous match to a single V gene segment were excluded from the earlier analysis of about 600 of the donors. An earlier analysis of a few hundred of the donors classified V segments as functional when productive rearrangements were above 56.7% and as segregating when the standard deviation between donors was above 5%. To diagnose cytomegalovirus status from the catalog of TCR beta chain sequences, a statistical classification framework was built. V and J gene assignment, in a later analysis, came from comparing TCR nucleotide sequences with IMGT/GENE-DB human TR gene sequences. A later analysis assigned CDR3 sequences and most-parsimonious VDJ recombination scenarios with the TCRdist pipeline. A later analysis defined each TCR beta chain by its CDR3 amino acid sequence plus V-gene family, and excluded reads lacking a unique V-gene family. To address suspected cross-contamination and a sequencing artifact, a later analysis removed a few hundred highly shared, low-generation-probability nucleotide sequences. For each public chain, a later analysis derived a clonal expansion index from normalized ranks of inferred template counts within each repertoire. A later analysis computed generation probabilities with a VDJ recombination model fitted to out-of-frame rearrangements, and checked the results against IGoR. Hypergeometric tests were used in a later analysis to score TCR-TCR, TCR-HLA and TCR-CMV co-occurrence, with a repertoire-size bias correction applied to the TCR pairs. A later analysis estimated false discovery rates by permuting HLA or CMV assignments 20 times. In a later analysis, co-occurring TCRs were grouped using DBSCAN, and TCRdist sequence similarity was added for clustering within HLA-allele-positive subsets. For co-occurrence clustering, repertoires with fewer than 30,000 or more than 120,000 public chains were excluded, along with five or six repertoires with anomalous nucleotide sharing. Entries here come from immuneACCESS through TCRdb and include only in-frame sequences with V and J called. Some clones fail to appear in such tables; in the studies checked, an unresolved V gene covers under half of the shortfall, and the cause of the remainder is unknown. For V, J and clone size, that table is used; D and trimming come from the DNA. This sample holds 95,000 to 150,000 clones; approximately 71% were observed only once. The ten biggest clones cover more than 2.5% of the sample.

CDR1 and CDR2 were assigned from the germline V gene (reference sequence) as LNHNV and YYDKDF. Reading from cysteine to phenylalanine, the CDR3 counts 14 amino acids. CDR3 DNA only is kept here, 42 bases in frame from base 1. The junction shows trimming of 5 bases on V and 2 bases on J, plus 10 bases between the germline ends. The cohort consisted of 666 healthy bone marrow donors. All cohort members were sampled while nominally healthy, although unrecorded immune exposures were likely present. The donor was CMV seronegative and belonged to the group of over 350 seronegative cohort members. A peripheral blood sample was provided by each donor, and peripheral blood mononuclear cells were used for TCR beta sequencing. The Qiagen DNeasy Blood Extraction Kit was used to extract genomic DNA from the blood cell samples.

The origin of this receptor is a woman aged 45-60 years in good health and CMV-seronegative. Rearrangement joined TRBV15 to TRBJ2-1, and the D gene may be TRBD2, 5 bases matching. Sample: PBMCs. Here the CDR3 is given as CATSRLATYNEQFF. The DNA sequence is as follows: TGTGCCACCAGCCGCCTAGCCACCTACAATGAGCAGTTCTTC. Reference TRBV15 and TRBJ2-1 proteins supply the regions before and after the CDR3; the full variable domain is: DAMVIQNPRYQVTQFGKPVTLSCSQTLNHNVMYWYQQKSSQAPKLLFHYYDKDFNNEADTPDNFQSRRPNTSFCFLDIRSPGLGDTAMYLCATSRLATYNEQFFGPGTRLTVL.